A selection of T cell receptor beta chains follows, all from one sample in a study of early T cells in non-severe SARS-CoV-2 infection. TCRdb re-called the 5' RACE reads with MiXCR, one entry per CDR3 protein. The sample contains about 60,000 distinct CDR3 sequences, roughly 13% of which appear only once. The material sequenced was whole blood. These receptors were taken from an adult who was a healthcare worker with PCR-confirmed SARS-CoV-2 infection or an uninfected control (not recorded which). CDR3s include the opening cysteine and the closing phenylalanine or tryptophan. The order of the fields is clone size, D gene, V gene, J gene, CDR3 protein, CDR3 DNA. A D gene is named only where the DNA matches it firmly. Expanded clones get a size class; other rows say once, few or many, or leave the size out.

many,.,TRBV7-9,TRBJ2-7,CASSLTHRMDTSYEQYF,TGTGCCAGCAGCTTAACGCATCGGATGGACACATCCTACGAGCAGTACTTC
.,.,TRBV7-9,TRBJ2-3,CASSLRPRGSTDTQYF,TGTGCCAGCAGCTTACGACCGCGGGGTAGCACAGATACGCAGTATTTT
many,TRBD2,TRBV7-9,TRBJ2-7,CASRWGGSYEQYF,TGTGCCAGCCGCTGGGGGGGGTCCTACGAGCAGTACTTC
few,TRBD2,TRBV7-3,TRBJ2-1,CASSPGTSVYNEQFF,TGTGCCAGCAGCCCCGGGACTAGCGTCTACAATGAGCAGTTCTTC
many,.,TRBV2,TRBJ2-7,CASSEQGNTYEQYF,TGTGCCAGCAGTGAGCAGGGTAATACCTACGAGCAGTACTTC
many,.,TRBV20-1,TRBJ2-1,CSAKGGRSSYNEQFF,TGCAGTGCTAAGGGGGGGCGAAGCTCCTACAATGAGCAGTTCTTC
many,.,TRBV6-2/TRBV6-3,TRBJ2-1,CASSPRDVDEQFF,TGTGCCAGCAGCCCCCGGGACGTCGATGAGCAGTTCTTC
.,TRBD1,TRBV7-9,TRBJ1-2,CASSLATQGANYGYTF,TGTGCCAGCAGCTTAGCAACCCAGGGGGCCAACTATGGCTACACCTTC
many,TRBD2,TRBV28,TRBJ2-1,CASSIAGTPNEQFF,TGTGCCAGCAGTATAGCGGGGACACCCAATGAGCAGTTCTTC
.,.,TRBV21-1,TRBJ2-2,CASSKGPTSGTGELFF,TGTGCCAGCAGCAAAGGTCCCACTAGCGGGACCGGGGAGCTGTTTTTT
once,TRBD2,TRBV9,TRBJ2-1,CASSVVDGLWGGANEQFF,TGTGCCAGCAGCGTAGTAGACGGTCTGTGGGGGGGAGCCAATGAGCAGTTCTTC
.,TRBD1,TRBV12-3/TRBV12-4,TRBJ2-2,CASRTRTGGGTGELFF,TGTGCCAGCAGGACAAGGACAGGGGGCGGCACCGGGGAGCTGTTTTTT
few,.,TRBV7-9,TRBJ2-1,CASSLGHGAYAEQFF,TGTGCCAGCAGCCTAGGGCATGGGGCTTACGCTGAGCAGTTCTTC
many,.,TRBV6-1,TRBJ2-1,CASSERETSPYNEQFF,TGTGCCAGCAGTGAACGAGAGACCTCACCTTACAATGAGCAGTTCTTC
few,TRBD1,TRBV27,TRBJ2-7,CASSLAGTGLYEQYF,TGTGCCAGCAGTTTAGCCGGGACAGGGTTGTACGAGCAGTACTTC
.,TRBD1,TRBV30,TRBJ1-4,CAWSRTGRSTNEKLFF,TGTGCCTGGAGTAGGACAGGGCGTTCAACTAATGAAAAACTGTTTTTT
.,.,TRBV6-6,TRBJ1-1,CASSYTNRVNTEAFF,TGTGCCAGCAGTTACACGAATAGGGTGAACACTGAAGCTTTCTTT
.,.,TRBV4-1,TRBJ2-1,CASSQARSSYNEQFF,TGCGCCAGCAGCCAAGCCCGGAGCTCCTACAATGAGCAGTTCTTC
.,.,TRBV6-1,TRBJ1-1,CASSEGRQATDTEAFF,TGTGCCAGCAGTGAAGGAAGGCAGGCCACGGACACTGAAGCTTTCTTT
.,TRBD1,TRBV7-9,TRBJ1-1,CASSYRQGLEAFF,TGTGCCAGCAGTTATAGACAGGGCCTAGAGGCTTTCTTT
few,.,TRBV28,TRBJ2-3,CASSSGTDTQYF,TGTGCCAGCAGTTCCGGGACAGATACGCAGTATTTT
few,TRBD2,TRBV11-3,TRBJ2-1,CASSLSSGRANEQFF,TGTGCCAGCAGCTTATCCAGCGGGAGGGCCAATGAGCAGTTCTTC
many,TRBD1,TRBV15,TRBJ2-5,CATSRGTGTETQYF,TGTGCCACCAGCAGAGGGACAGGGACGGAGACCCAGTACTTC
.,.,TRBV7-8,TRBJ1-2,CASSLAAGNYGYTF,TGTGCCAGCAGCTTAGCGGCGGGGAACTATGGCTACACCTTC
.,.,TRBV5-1,TRBJ2-1,CASSLRVADNEQFF,TGCGCCAGCAGCTTGAGAGTAGCGGACAATGAGCAGTTCTTC
.,TRBD2,TRBV29-1,TRBJ2-1,CSVETSGASYNEQFF,TGCAGCGTTGAGACGAGCGGGGCCTCCTACAATGAGCAGTTCTTC
.,TRBD1,TRBV6-5,TRBJ2-1,CASSYSSTGWTYNEQFF,TGTGCCAGCAGTTACTCGTCGACAGGGTGGACCTACAATGAGCAGTTCTTC
few,TRBD2,TRBV20-1,TRBJ2-5,CSARGVLAGAPLAQYF,TGCAGTGCTAGGGGGGTACTAGCGGGGGCGCCTTTAGCCCAGTACTTC
.,TRBD2,TRBV6-5,TRBJ2-7,CAAGGSYEQYF,TGTGCCGCGGGGGGTTCCTACGAGCAGTACTTC
many,.,TRBV20-1,TRBJ1-2,CSARERGPNYGYTF,TGCAGTGCTAGAGAAAGGGGCCCTAACTATGGCTACACCTTC
.,.,TRBV5-1,TRBJ2-3,CASSLGGSWGDTQYF,TGCGCCAGCAGCTTGGGGGGCAGTTGGGGAGATACGCAGTATTTT
.,TRBD1,TRBV12-5,TRBJ1-1,CASGPGQTMNTEAFF,TGTGCTAGTGGCCCGGGACAGACCATGAACACTGAAGCTTTCTTT
.,.,TRBV28,TRBJ1-1,CASRSSRGNTEAFF,TGTGCCAGCAGATCCTCGAGAGGGAACACTGAAGCTTTCTTT
few,.,TRBV30,TRBJ1-5,CAWSPTSNQPQHF,TGTGCCTGGAGTCCGACTTCCAATCAGCCCCAGCATTTT
few,TRBD2,TRBV7-9,TRBJ2-1,CASSSGGLVWNEQFF,TGTGCCAGCAGCTCCGGGGGACTAGTATGGAATGAGCAGTTCTTC
.,TRBD1,TRBV11-2,TRBJ2-7,CASSPGQGGYEQYF,TGTGCCAGCTCTCCGGGACAGGGAGGATACGAGCAGTACTTC
many,.,TRBV25-1,TRBJ2-3,CASSREYGADTQYF,TGTGCCAGCAGTCGAGAATATGGAGCAGATACGCAGTATTTT
few,.,TRBV21-1,TRBJ2-6,CASSKAGRSSGANVLTF,TGTGCCAGCAGCAAAGCGGGACGGAGCTCTGGGGCCAACGTCCTGACTTTC
.,.,TRBV28,TRBJ2-7,CASTWARESYEQYF,TGTGCCAGCACCTGGGCCAGGGAGTCCTACGAGCAGTACTTC
few,TRBD2,TRBV7-2,TRBJ2-3,CASSLASGTADTQYF,TGTGCCAGCAGCTTAGCTAGCGGGACCGCAGATACGCAGTATTTT
many,TRBD2,TRBV6-2/TRBV6-3,TRBJ2-3,CASSYLRTSADTQYF,TGTGCCAGCAGTTACTTAAGGACTAGCGCAGATACGCAGTATTTT
.,TRBD1,TRBV28,TRBJ1-2,CASSSTQGASYGYTF,TGTGCCAGCAGTTCCACCCAGGGGGCTTCCTATGGCTACACCTTC
.,.,TRBV7-3,TRBJ2-2,CASSPMQGTGELFF,TGTGCCAGCAGCCCAATGCAGGGCACCGGGGAGCTGTTTTTT
.,.,TRBV27,TRBJ2-7,CASSFGAPGEQYF,TGTGCCAGCAGTTTTGGGGCCCCGGGCGAGCAGTACTTC
many,TRBD1,TRBV28,TRBJ2-7,CASSSDRGGGEQYF,TGTGCCAGCAGTTCCGACAGGGGAGGCGGGGAGCAGTACTTC
many,.,TRBV7-8,TRBJ2-6,CASSLAYDPSGANVLTF,TGTGCCAGCAGCTTAGCGTATGACCCCTCTGGGGCCAACGTCCTGACTTTC
.,.,TRBV3-1,TRBJ2-3,CASSQDLQAPDTQYF,TGTGCCAGCAGCCAAGATTTACAGGCCCCAGATACGCAGTATTTT
many,.,TRBV20-1,TRBJ2-2,CSARVAVGELFF,TGCAGTGCTAGAGTTGCGGTCGGGGAGCTGTTTTTT
many,.,TRBV7-2,TRBJ2-6,CASSPLRGANVLTF,TGTGCCAGCAGTCCCCTTCGGGGGGCCAACGTCCTGACTTTC
.,.,TRBV18,TRBJ2-2,CASSASNTGELFF,TGTGCCAGCTCGGCGTCCAACACCGGGGAGCTGTTTTTT
.,.,TRBV20-1,TRBJ1-1,CRAAQGTEAFF,TGCAGGGCCGCGCAGGGCACTGAAGCTTTCTTT
many,.,TRBV9,TRBJ2-5,CASSFMPGQETQYF,TGTGCCAGCAGCTTCATGCCGGGACAAGAGACCCAGTACTTC
many,.,TRBV12-3/TRBV12-4,TRBJ2-1,CASSLGSYEQFF,TGTGCCAGCAGTTTAGGTAGCTATGAGCAGTTCTTC
.,.,TRBV9,TRBJ1-5,CASSGDLNQPQHF,TGTGCCAGCAGCGGGGACCTCAATCAGCCCCAGCATTTT
.,.,TRBV24-1,TRBJ2-2,CATGTASGNTGELFF,TGTGCCACCGGGACAGCTAGCGGCAACACCGGGGAGCTGTTTTTT
.,.,TRBV5-6,TRBJ1-2,CASSFRQRDGYTF,TGTGCCAGCAGCTTCAGACAGAGAGATGGCTACACCTTC
many,.,TRBV11-2,TRBJ2-3,CASSLVQGPPDTQYF,TGTGCCAGCAGCTTAGTTCAGGGACCGCCAGATACGCAGTATTTT
many,TRBD1,TRBV5-4,TRBJ2-7,CASSPTRTGVNYEQYF,TGTGCCAGCAGCCCGACCAGGACAGGGGTTAACTACGAGCAGTACTTC